Listed below are T cell receptor beta chains from one sample, sequenced in a study of blood T cell repertoires in COVID-19. The repertoire was sequenced with immunoSEQ multiplex PCR; TCRdb's copy has only in-frame clones and lacks some. Of roughly 250,000 clones in the sample, approximately 86% were seen once. Specimen: PBMCs or T cells enriched from blood (not recorded which). These TCRs come from a woman aged 45-65 years who had recovered from COVID-19. Each CDR3 is given without its conserved first and last residue.

v_gene	j_gene	CDR3aa
TRBV9	TRBJ1-2	ASSLDGNYGYT
TRBV6-5	TRBJ2-7	ASSSTGTTNLKQY
TRBV11-2	TRBJ1-1	ASSLRGFEAF
TRBV19	TRBJ2-1	ASSISAGTPNEQF
TRBV5-1	TRBJ2-7	ASSPPGQVTYEQY
TRBV9	TRBJ1-3	ASSDRTSGNTIY
TRBV6-1	TRBJ1-5	ASSDTGVRSNQPQH
TRBV29-1	TRBJ1-2	SVGGRGFHGYT
TRBV7-9	TRBJ1-4	ASSNRQATNEKLF
TRBV7-2	TRBJ2-3	ASSPSRERGQY
TRBV25-1	TRBJ1-4	ASSEQGEKLF
TRBV6-5	TRBJ2-7	ASRGPGLASYEQY
TRBV7-9	TRBJ1-6	ASSPQLVNSPLH
TRBV7-8	TRBJ2-7	ASRSTGNEQY
TRBV6-4	TRBJ2-1	ASSEQANNEQF
TRBV19	TRBJ2-2	ASIGGSRSTGELF